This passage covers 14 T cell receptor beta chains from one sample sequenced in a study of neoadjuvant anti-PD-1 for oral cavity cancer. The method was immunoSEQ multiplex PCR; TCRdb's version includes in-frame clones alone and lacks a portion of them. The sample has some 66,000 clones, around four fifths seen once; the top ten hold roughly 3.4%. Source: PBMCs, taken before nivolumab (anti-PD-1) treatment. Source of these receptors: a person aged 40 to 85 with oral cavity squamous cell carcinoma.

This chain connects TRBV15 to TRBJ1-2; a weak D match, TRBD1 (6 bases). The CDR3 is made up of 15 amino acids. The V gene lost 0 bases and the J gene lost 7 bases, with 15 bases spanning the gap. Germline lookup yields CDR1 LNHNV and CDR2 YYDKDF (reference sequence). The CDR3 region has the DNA TGTGCCACCAGCAGAGATCGAACAGGGATGGGTGGCTACACCTTC. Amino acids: CATSRDRTGMGGYTF. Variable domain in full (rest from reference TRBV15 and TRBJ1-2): DAMVIQNPRYQVTQFGKPVTLSCSQTLNHNVMYWYQQKSSQAPKLLFHYYDKDFNNEADTPDNFQSRRPNTSFCFLDIRSPGLGDTAMYLCATSRDRTGMGGYTFGSGTRLTVV.

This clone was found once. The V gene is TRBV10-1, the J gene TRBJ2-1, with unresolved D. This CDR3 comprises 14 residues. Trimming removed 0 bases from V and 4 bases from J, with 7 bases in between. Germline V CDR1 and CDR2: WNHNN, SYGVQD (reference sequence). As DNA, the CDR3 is TGCGCCAGCAGTGAGTCTTTGGGGTACAATGAGCAGTTCTTC. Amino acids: CASSESLGYNEQFF.

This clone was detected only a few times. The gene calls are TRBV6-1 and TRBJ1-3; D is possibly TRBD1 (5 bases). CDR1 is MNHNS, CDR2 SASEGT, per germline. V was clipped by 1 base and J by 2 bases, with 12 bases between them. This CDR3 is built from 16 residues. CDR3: CASSEDPSTAGNTIYF. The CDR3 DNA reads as TGTGCCAGCAGTGAAGACCCTTCGACAGCTGGAAACACCATATATTTT.

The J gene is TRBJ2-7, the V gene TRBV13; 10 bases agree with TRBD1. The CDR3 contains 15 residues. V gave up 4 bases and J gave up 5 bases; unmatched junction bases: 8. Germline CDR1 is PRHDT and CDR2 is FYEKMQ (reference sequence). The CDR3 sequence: CASSSTGTGENEQYF. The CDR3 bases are TGTGCCAGCAGCTCCACCGGGACAGGGGAAAACGAGCAGTACTTC.

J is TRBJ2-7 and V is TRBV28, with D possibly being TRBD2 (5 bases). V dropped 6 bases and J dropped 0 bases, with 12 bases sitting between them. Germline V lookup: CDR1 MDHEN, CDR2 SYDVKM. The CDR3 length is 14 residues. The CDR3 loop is CASRGGLNSYEQYF. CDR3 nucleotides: TGTGCCAGCAGGGGCGGACTGAACTCCTACGAGCAGTACTTC.

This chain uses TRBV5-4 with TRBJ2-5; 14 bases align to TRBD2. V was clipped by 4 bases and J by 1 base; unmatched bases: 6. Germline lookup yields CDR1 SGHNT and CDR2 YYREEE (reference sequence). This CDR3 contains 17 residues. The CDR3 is CASSHPGLAGAQETQYF. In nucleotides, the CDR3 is TGTGCCAGCAGCCATCCGGGACTAGCGGGGGCCCAAGAGACCCAGTACTTC.

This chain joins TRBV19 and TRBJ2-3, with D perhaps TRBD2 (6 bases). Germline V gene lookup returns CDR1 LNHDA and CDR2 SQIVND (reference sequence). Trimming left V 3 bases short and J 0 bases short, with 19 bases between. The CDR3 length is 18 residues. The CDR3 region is CASSMWGLATPSTDTQYF. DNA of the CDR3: TGTGCCAGTAGTATGTGGGGCCTAGCGACTCCTAGCACAGATACGCAGTATTTT.

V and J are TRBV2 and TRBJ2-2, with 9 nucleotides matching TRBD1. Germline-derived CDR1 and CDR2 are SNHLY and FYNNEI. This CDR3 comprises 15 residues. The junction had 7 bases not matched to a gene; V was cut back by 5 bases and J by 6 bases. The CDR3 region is CASSPRTGVAGELFF. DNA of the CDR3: TGTGCCAGCAGTCCTAGGACAGGGGTGGCCGGGGAGCTGTTTTTT.

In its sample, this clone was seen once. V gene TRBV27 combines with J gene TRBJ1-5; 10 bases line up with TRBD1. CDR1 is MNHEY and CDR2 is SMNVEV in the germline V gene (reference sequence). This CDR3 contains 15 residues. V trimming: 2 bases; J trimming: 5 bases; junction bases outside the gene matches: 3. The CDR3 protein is CASSLIGTGDQPQHF. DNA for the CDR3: TGTGCCAGCAGTTTAATTGGGACAGGGGATCAGCCCCAGCATTTT.

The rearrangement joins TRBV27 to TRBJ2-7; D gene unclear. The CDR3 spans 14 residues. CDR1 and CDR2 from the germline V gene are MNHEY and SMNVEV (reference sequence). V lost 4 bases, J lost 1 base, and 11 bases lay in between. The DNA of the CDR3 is TGTGCCAGCAGTTCCCCCCCCGGATCCTACGAGCAGTACTTC. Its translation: CASSSPPGSYEQYF.

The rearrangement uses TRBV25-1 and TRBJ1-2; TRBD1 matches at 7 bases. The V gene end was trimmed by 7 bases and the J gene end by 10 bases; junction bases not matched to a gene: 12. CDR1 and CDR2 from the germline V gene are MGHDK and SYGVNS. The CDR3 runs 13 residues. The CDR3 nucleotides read TGTGCCAGCACCTTCGGGGGACAGAGTGTCTACACCTTC. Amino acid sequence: CASTFGGQSVYTF.

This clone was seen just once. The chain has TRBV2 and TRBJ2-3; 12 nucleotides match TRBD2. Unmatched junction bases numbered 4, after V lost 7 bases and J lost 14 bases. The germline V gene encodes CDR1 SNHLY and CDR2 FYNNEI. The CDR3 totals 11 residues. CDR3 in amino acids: CASTTSGSPYF. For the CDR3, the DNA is TGTGCCAGCACGACTAGCGGGAGCCCGTATTTT. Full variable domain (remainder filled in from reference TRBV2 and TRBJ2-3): EPEVTQTPSHQVTQMGQEVILRCVPISNHLYFYWYRQILGQKVEFLVSFYNNEISEKSEIFDDQFSVERPDGSNFTLKIRSTKLEDSAMYFCASTTSGSPYFGPGTRLTVL.

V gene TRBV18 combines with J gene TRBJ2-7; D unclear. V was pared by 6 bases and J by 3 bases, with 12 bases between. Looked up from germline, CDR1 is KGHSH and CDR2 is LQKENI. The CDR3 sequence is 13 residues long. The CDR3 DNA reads TGTGCCAGCTCCCACGGAGAGCTCTACGAGCAGTACTTC. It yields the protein CASSHGELYEQYF.

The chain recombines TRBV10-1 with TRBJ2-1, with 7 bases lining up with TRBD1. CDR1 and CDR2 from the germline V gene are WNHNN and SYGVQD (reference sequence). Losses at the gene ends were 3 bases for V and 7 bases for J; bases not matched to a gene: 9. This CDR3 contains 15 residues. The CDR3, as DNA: TGCGCCAGCAGTGAAATACAGGGGATCATGAATGAGCAGTTCTTC. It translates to CASSEIQGIMNEQFF.